This T cell receptor beta chain was sequenced during a study of response to subunit inactivated influenza vaccine. Regarding the study as a whole: With each seasonal influenza vaccination, the authors suggested, few new T cells are recruited.

The CDR3 is 14 amino acids. Trimming took off 0 bases at V and 1 base at J, with 7 bases between the two ends. Germline lookup yields CDR1 LNHNV and CDR2 YYDKDF (reference sequence). As to this clonotype: Its antigen is currently unknown.

MiXCR, applied by TCRdb to the RT-PCR reads, yields one record per CDR3 protein. The repertoire consists of about 180,000 distinct CDR3 sequences, with 7.5% to 10% occurring once and the leading ten covering approximately 11%. Source: non-naive T cells sorted from PBMCs, taken on the day of vaccination. This sequence originates from a man in his fifties who received an inactivated influenza vaccine. The chain uses TRBV15 and TRBJ2-7; D ambiguous. CDR3: CATSRDGASYEQYF. The CDR3 nucleotides read TGTGCCACCAGCAGAGACGGCGCTTCCTACGAGCAGTACTTC.